Listed below are T cell receptor beta chains from one sample, sequenced in a study of T cell changes during pregnancy in multiple sclerosis. Assay used: immunoSEQ multiplex PCR; TCRdb lists only in-frame clones, some missing. The sample has 40,000 to 55,000 clones; roughly nine tenths are singletons. The sample here was peripheral blood, taken in the first trimester of pregnancy. These receptors were collected from a female donor in good health, enrolled as a control in a pregnancy study. The CDR3 runs from the conserved cysteine through the conserved F or W. Each record gives: CDR3 protein, CDR3 DNA, clone size, V gene, J gene, D gene. A D gene is named only where the DNA matches it firmly. Clone sizes are given selectively: once, few, many, or a class where the clone is expanded.

cdr3_aa: CASSFRVPSYEQYF
cdr3_nt: TGTGCCAGCAGTTTCAGGGTCCCATCCTACGAGCAGTACTTC
clone_size: NA
v_call: TRBV6-5
j_call: TRBJ2-7
d_call: NA

cdr3_aa: CASNNDRVRNEQYF
cdr3_nt: TGTGCCAGCAATAACGACAGGGTTCGAAACGAGCAGTACTTC
clone_size: NA
v_call: TRBV6-6
j_call: TRBJ2-7
d_call: TRBD1

cdr3_aa: CASSLYTGGSYEQYF
cdr3_nt: TGTGCCAGCAGCTTATATACGGGAGGGTCCTACGAGCAGTACTTC
clone_size: NA
v_call: TRBV11-2
j_call: TRBJ2-7
d_call: TRBD2

cdr3_aa: CASRREGTTTNEKLFF
cdr3_nt: TGTGCCTCACGACGGGAGGGGACCACAACTAATGAAAAACTGTTTTTT
clone_size: NA
v_call: TRBV27
j_call: TRBJ1-4
d_call: NA

cdr3_aa: CASTTGTGNTGELFF
cdr3_nt: TGTGCCAGCACTACCGGGACAGGAAACACCGGGGAGCTGTTTTTT
clone_size: NA
v_call: TRBV28
j_call: TRBJ2-2
d_call: TRBD1

cdr3_aa: CASSLGPGILSGELFF
cdr3_nt: TGCGCCAGCAGCTTGGGTCCAGGGATCCTTTCCGGGGAGCTGTTTTTT
clone_size: NA
v_call: TRBV5-1
j_call: TRBJ2-2
d_call: NA

cdr3_aa: CASRGTGGPYEQYF
cdr3_nt: TGTGCCAGCAGGGGGACAGGGGGCCCCTACGAGCAGTACTTC
clone_size: few
v_call: TRBV27
j_call: TRBJ2-7
d_call: TRBD1

cdr3_aa: CASSVGQQETQYF
cdr3_nt: TGTGCCAGCAGCGTGGGACAACAAGAGACCCAGTACTTC
clone_size: NA
v_call: TRBV9
j_call: TRBJ2-5
d_call: NA

cdr3_aa: CASSLDGRATYEQYF
cdr3_nt: TGTGCCAGCAGCTTAGATGGGCGGGCCACCTACGAGCAGTACTTC
clone_size: once
v_call: TRBV7-2
j_call: TRBJ2-7
d_call: NA

cdr3_aa: CSVSDEGGTIYF
cdr3_nt: TGCAGCGTTTCCGACGAAGGGGGCACCATATATTTT
clone_size: NA
v_call: TRBV29-1
j_call: TRBJ1-3
d_call: NA

cdr3_aa: CASSLGSGPEGNQPQHF
cdr3_nt: TGTGCCAGCAGCTTAGGATCCGGCCCCGAGGGCAATCAGCCCCAGCATTTT
clone_size: NA
v_call: TRBV7-9
j_call: TRBJ1-5
d_call: NA

cdr3_aa: CASSVGLGLTYEQYF
cdr3_nt: TGTGCCAGCAGCGTAGGACTAGGTCTGACGTACGAGCAGTACTTC
clone_size: NA
v_call: TRBV9
j_call: TRBJ2-7
d_call: NA

cdr3_aa: CASSWTSSYEQYF
cdr3_nt: TGTGCCAGCAGCTGGACTAGCAGCTACGAGCAGTACTTC
clone_size: few
v_call: TRBV6-6
j_call: TRBJ2-7
d_call: TRBD2

cdr3_aa: CASSLVSWRGSYEQYF
cdr3_nt: TGTGCCAGCAGCTTAGTGTCCTGGCGGGGCTCCTACGAGCAGTACTTC
clone_size: NA
v_call: TRBV13
j_call: TRBJ2-7
d_call: NA

cdr3_aa: CASSVGQGALGGYTF
cdr3_nt: TGTGCCAGCAGCGTGGGACAGGGTGCTTTAGGTGGCTACACCTTC
clone_size: NA
v_call: TRBV9
j_call: TRBJ1-2
d_call: TRBD1

cdr3_aa: CASSLAADRAYGYTF
cdr3_nt: TGTGCCAGCAGCTTGGCCGCGGACAGGGCCTATGGCTACACCTTC
clone_size: NA
v_call: TRBV5-4
j_call: TRBJ1-2
d_call: TRBD1

cdr3_aa: CASSFPGDETQYF
cdr3_nt: TGTGCCAGCAGTTTTCCAGGCGACGAGACCCAGTACTTC
clone_size: NA
v_call: TRBV28
j_call: TRBJ2-5
d_call: NA